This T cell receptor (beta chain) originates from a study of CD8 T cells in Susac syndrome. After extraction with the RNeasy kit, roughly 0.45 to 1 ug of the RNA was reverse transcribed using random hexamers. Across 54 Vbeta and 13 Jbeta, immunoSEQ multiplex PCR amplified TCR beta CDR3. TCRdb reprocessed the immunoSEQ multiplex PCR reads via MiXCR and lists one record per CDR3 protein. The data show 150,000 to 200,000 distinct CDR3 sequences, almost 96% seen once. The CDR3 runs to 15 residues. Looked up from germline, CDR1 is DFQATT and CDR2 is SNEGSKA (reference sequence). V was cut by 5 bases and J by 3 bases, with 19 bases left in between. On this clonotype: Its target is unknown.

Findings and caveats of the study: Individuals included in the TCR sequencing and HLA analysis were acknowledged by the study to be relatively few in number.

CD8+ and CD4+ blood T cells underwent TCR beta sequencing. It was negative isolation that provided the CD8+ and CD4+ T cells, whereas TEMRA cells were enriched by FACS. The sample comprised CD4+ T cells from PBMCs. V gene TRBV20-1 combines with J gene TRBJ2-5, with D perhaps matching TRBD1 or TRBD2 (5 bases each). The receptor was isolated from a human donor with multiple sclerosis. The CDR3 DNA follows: TGCAGTGCTGCAAGGGACCCGACTAACGAAGAGACCCAGTACTTC. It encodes CSAARDPTNEETQYF.